One sample yielded the 24 T cell receptor beta chains listed below, sequenced in a study of blood T cells in healthy people across ages. Primed by a sample-barcoded 5' primer and a J-beta primer mix, a second PCR proceeded for about 7 to 12 cycles. TCRdb processed the 5' RACE reads anew with MiXCR; each CDR3 protein has one entry. The table has 700,000 or so distinct CDR3 sequences, 20% to 25% seen once; the top ten hold 20% to 25%. Sample: blood. Receptor source: a man between 70 and 80 years old in good health.

The rearrangement uses TRBV20-1 and TRBJ1-2; 9 nucleotides match TRBD1. The CDR3 runs to 12 residues. V shed 4 bases, J shed 4 bases, and the junction held 1 base outside the gene matches. CDR1 is DFQATT, CDR2 SNEGSKA, per germline (reference sequence). CDR3 residues: CSAKDRGYGYTF. The CDR3 coding sequence is TGCAGTGCTAAGGACAGGGGCTATGGCTACACCTTC.

The rearrangement joins TRBV19 to TRBJ2-5; 8 bases line up with TRBD1. The J call may be faulty, since TRBJ2-7 better matches the DNA end. This CDR3 has 14 amino acids. The germline gives CDR1 LNHDA, CDR2 SQIVND (reference sequence). The CDR3: CASSIDRGSYEQYF. The CDR3, as DNA: TGTGCCAGTAGTATCGACAGGGGATCGTACGAGCAGTACTTC.

This clonotype was counted only a few times. The V gene is TRBV11-2, the J gene TRBJ2-4; 7 nucleotides align to TRBD1. Per the germline V gene, CDR1 is SGHAT and CDR2 is FQNNGV. The CDR3 is 16 residues long. After removal of 2 bases from V and 8 bases from J, the junction contained 12 bases not matched to a gene. The CDR3 loop reads CASSLSPDRVRYIQYF. CDR3 nucleotides: TGTGCCAGCAGCTTAAGTCCCGACAGGGTCAGATACATTCAGTACTTC. The variable domain in full, with the rest retrieved from reference TRBV11-2 and TRBJ2-4, is EAGVAQSPRYKIIEKRQSVAFWCNPISGHATLYWYQQILGQGPKLLIQFQNNGVVDDSQLPKDRFSAERLKGVDSTLKIQPAKLEDSAVYLCASSLSPDRVRYIQYFGAGTRLSVL.

This clonotype turned up a few times. The J gene is TRBJ1-2, the V gene TRBV6-5; D not resolved. V lost 4 bases, J lost 8 bases, and 8 bases lay in between. Germline lookup yields CDR1 MNHEY and CDR2 SVGAGI. This CDR3 has 11 amino acids. CDR3 in DNA: TGTGCCAGCAGTTCAACCTCGGGCTACACCTTC. Translating gives CASSSTSGYTF.

This clonotype was observed many times. The V and J genes are TRBV7-9 and TRBJ1-4; D is uncertain. CDR1 is SEHNR, CDR2 FQNEAQ, per germline (reference sequence). Between the trimmed V and J ends, which lost 2 bases and 8 bases, there was a span of 6 bases. The length of the CDR3 is 12 residues. CDR3 protein: CASSLSREKLFF. In DNA, the CDR3 is TGTGCCAGCAGCTTAAGCAGAGAAAAACTGTTTTTT.

The genes are TRBV5-1 and TRBJ1-1, with D tentatively TRBD1 (5 bases). Trimming took 7 bases from V and 1 from J, leaving 14 bases between them. CDR3 length equals 14 residues. Per the germline V gene, CDR1 is SGHRS and CDR2 is YFSETQ. Here the CDR3 reads CASGPSGGNTEAFF. The DNA of the CDR3 is TGCGCCAGCGGCCCGTCGGGGGGGAACACTGAAGCTTTCTTT.

The rearrangement joins TRBV29-1 to TRBJ1-1; D gene uncertain. V was trimmed by 7 bases and J by 0 bases, leaving 9 bases between them. Germline V gene data show CDR1 as SQVTM and CDR2 as ANQGSEA. The CDR3 has 12 amino acids. As DNA, the CDR3 is TGCAGCGCACGGCTTATGAACACTGAAGCTTTCTTT. This encodes CSARLMNTEAFF.

CDR3 protein: CASSPGQGFMGTQYF. The DNA for the CDR3 is TGTGCCAGCAGTCCAGGACAGGGCTTTATGGGGACCCAGTACTTC. The V gene is TRBV12-3 or TRBV12-4, the J gene TRBJ2-5; 8 bases line up with TRBD1. The V and J ends lost 5 bases and 7 bases, in that order; junction bases with no gene match: 12. The CDR3 spans 15 residues.

This clonotype was counted only a few times. This chain uses TRBV18 with TRBJ2-3; weak D call: TRBD2 (5 bases). The CDR3 covers 13 residues. Trimming left V 7 bases short and J 0 bases short, with 8 bases between. Germline V gene lookup returns CDR1 KGHSH and CDR2 LQKENI. The CDR3 protein is CASFRTSTDTQYF. CDR3 nucleotides: TGTGCCAGCTTCAGGACTAGCACAGATACGCAGTATTTT.

The V gene is TRBV3-1, the J gene TRBJ2-1; 10 bases match TRBD2. The J call may be wrong; the DNA end is better matched by TRBJ2-7. This CDR3 is 17 amino acids long. Germline V gene lookup returns CDR1 LGHDT and CDR2 YNNKEL (reference sequence). The CDR3 region has the DNA TGTGCCAGCAGCCAAGGTTCAGCTAGCGGGGGTCCCTACGAGCAGTACTTC. This sequence encodes CASSQGSASGGPYEQYF.

This clonotype has a handful of counts. Given a much more abundant clone one base away, this may be a read error. The rearrangement links TRBV6-1 to TRBJ2-5, with unresolved D. Trimming pared 8 bases from V and 4 bases from J, leaving 14 bases between. The germline gives CDR1 MNHNS, CDR2 SASEGT. The CDR3 extends over 13 amino acids. The CDR3 is CASEAVIPETQYF. CDR3 bases: TGTGCCAGCGAGGCGGTAATCCCAGAGACCCAGTACTTC.

The J gene is TRBJ2-3, the V gene TRBV9; D gene unclear. Trimming removed 1 base at V and 1 base at J, with 10 bases between. Germline V gene sequence: CDR1 SGDLS, CDR2 YYNGEE. The CDR3 is 15 residues long. This CDR3 is CASSVLPSGTDTQYF. CDR3 sequence (DNA): TGTGCCAGCAGCGTACTGCCCTCCGGCACAGATACGCAGTATTTT.

This clonotype was detected a few times. The V gene is TRBV12-3 or TRBV12-4, the J gene TRBJ1-6; the D is unclear. The ends were cut back, 6 bases at V and 5 bases at J, with 11 bases in the middle. CDR3 size: 14 residues. Written as DNA, the CDR3 is TGTGCCAGCAGAGCTGGGGTGGATAATTCACCCCTCCACTTT. Protein sequence: CASRAGVDNSPLHF.

In its sample, this clonotype was seen many times. The chain combines TRBV7-2 with TRBJ1-3; 8 bases line up with TRBD1. CDR1 is SGHTA and CDR2 is FQGNSA in the germline V gene. The CDR3 loop spans 14 amino acids. V gave up 5 bases and J gave up 2 bases; unmatched junction bases: 2. The CDR3 DNA is TGTGCCAGCAGCCCGACAGGGGCTGGAAACACCATATATTTT. Translated: CASSPTGAGNTIYF.

This clonotype has more than one count but fewer than ten. The chain uses TRBV20-1 and TRBJ2-5; possibly TRBD1 or TRBD2 for D (9 bases each). The length of the CDR3 is 17 residues. Trimming left V 4 bases short and J 5 bases short, with 26 bases between. Germline V gene sequence: CDR1 DFQATT, CDR2 SNEGSKA (reference sequence). CDR3 sequence: CSATGTGTSFYGETQYF. The CDR3 DNA is TGCAGTGCTACTGGGACAGGGACTAGCTTCTATGGGGAGACCCAGTACTTC.

The V gene is TRBV7-2, the J gene TRBJ2-7; 14 bases are shared with TRBD2. With V trimmed by 3 bases and J by 12 bases, 7 bases remained unmatched. Germline CDR1 SGHTA, CDR2 FQGNSA. The CDR3 has 14 amino acids. Here the CDR3 DNA reads TGTGCCAGCAGCTTGGGACTAGCGGGAGATAGTATGTACGTC. It encodes CASSLGLAGDSMYV.

This clonotype has a handful of counts. The chain combines TRBV5-1 with TRBJ2-3, with D possibly matching TRBD1 (6 bases). V was shortened by 4 bases and J by 3 bases, with 15 bases between the two germline ends. The CDR3 spans 15 residues. CDR1 and CDR2 (germline): SGHRS, YFSETQ. The CDR3 nucleotides read TGCGCCAGCAGCCTTACAGGGTGGGCGACAGATACGCAGTATTTT. Residues: CASSLTGWATDTQYF.

This clonotype was observed at least ten times. The chain carries TRBV24-1 and TRBJ2-5; D gene uncertain. CDR3 length: 14 amino acids. Between the trimmed V and J ends, which lost 5 bases and 0 bases, there was a span of 9 bases. Per germline, CDR1 KGHDR and CDR2 SFDVKD. CDR3 protein: CATSGSMHQETQYF. The CDR3, as DNA: TGTGCCACCAGTGGTTCGATGCACCAAGAGACCCAGTACTTC.

The CDR3 here is CASTPDIRISPLHF. CDR3 bases: TGTGCCAGCACCCCGGACATCCGTATTTCACCCCTCCACTTT. The rearrangement joins TRBV27 to TRBJ1-6; perhaps TRBD1 as D (5 bases). Looked up from germline, CDR1 is MNHEY and CDR2 is SMNVEV (reference sequence). V shed 7 bases and J shed 9 bases, with 16 bases lying between them. The CDR3 spans 14 residues.

This chain connects TRBV7-9 to TRBJ2-7; D is undetermined. This CDR3 is built from 14 residues. Trimming pared 3 bases from V and 8 bases from J, leaving 17 bases between. Looked up from germline, CDR1 is SEHNR and CDR2 is FQNEAQ (reference sequence). Written as DNA, the CDR3 is TGTGCCAGCAGCTTCGCAGGCGCCTCTACGAAGCAGTACTTC. This gives the protein CASSFAGASTKQYF.

Points on this clonotype: A clone one base away is much larger, so this may be a read error. The chain joins TRBV12-3 or TRBV12-4 to TRBJ1-1; D perhaps matches TRBD1 (6 bases). The CDR3 length is 13 residues. The V end lost 6 bases, the J end lost 10 bases, and 18 bases lay between the germline ends. The CDR3 here is CASREQGSPGAFF. In nucleotides, the CDR3 is TGTGCCAGCAGGGAACAGGGTTCCCCTGGAGCTTTCTTT.

The V call is TRBV7-2, the J call TRBJ2-2; D remains ambiguous. From germline, CDR1 is SGHTA and CDR2 FQGNSA. V gave up 5 bases and J gave up 7 bases, with 14 bases separating them. CDR3 length equals 14 residues. For the CDR3, the DNA is TGTGCCAGCAGCCCCCGGACGGGCGACGGGGAGCTGTTTTTT. Translating gives CASSPRTGDGELFF.

Of note for this clonotype: A junction boundary mismatches the germline segment, possibly from a read error. V and J are TRBV5-1 and TRBJ2-6, with 7 bases that match TRBD1. Germline CDR1 is SGHRS and CDR2 is YFSETQ. There are 17 residues in the CDR3. The CDR3 is CASGSTSTGYGANVPTF. The DNA for the CDR3 is TGCGCCAGCGGCTCAACCTCGACAGGGTACGGGGCCAACGTCCCGACTTTC.

The chain links TRBV7-2 to TRBJ2-1, with D maybe TRBD2 (6 bases). V lost 1 base and J lost 2, with 12 bases in between. The CDR3 length is 16 residues. Germline V gene lookup returns CDR1 SGHTA and CDR2 FQGNSA. The DNA of the CDR3 is TGTGCCAGCAGCTTAGACTTAGCGGTGACCTACAATGAGCAGTTCTTC. It encodes CASSLDLAVTYNEQFF.